One sample yielded the 14 T cell receptor beta chains listed below, sequenced in a study of blood T cell repertoires in COVID-19. Sequenced by immunoSEQ multiplex PCR; TCRdb stores in-frame clones only, minus some. The data contain 93,000 or so clones, nearly 90% of them singletons. Sequencing was carried out using peripheral blood. These receptors all stem from a man between 45 and 60 years old in a cohort sampled during active COVID-19.

The chain carries TRBV20-1 and TRBJ2-5, with D maybe TRBD2 (6 bases). This CDR3 is built from 11 residues. The V end lost 7 bases, the J end lost 0 bases, and 6 bases lay between the germline ends. Looked up from germline, CDR1 is DFQATT and CDR2 is SNEGSKA (reference sequence). Here the CDR3 reads CSGTNQETQYF. CDR3 nucleotide sequence: TGCAGTGGGACTAACCAAGAGACCCAGTACTTC.

J is TRBJ2-3 and V is TRBV10-2, with 8 bases aligning to TRBD2. This CDR3 spans 14 amino acids. From germline, CDR1 is WSHSY and CDR2 SAAADI. V shed 3 bases and J 4 bases; nucleotides not matched to a gene: 3. The CDR3 loop is CASSDVGRADTQYF. Written as DNA, the CDR3 is TGCGCCAGCAGTGATGTCGGGAGGGCAGATACGCAGTATTTT.

The rearrangement links TRBV27 to TRBJ2-7, with TRBD1 as a possible D gene (6 bases). Trimming left V 6 bases short and J 2 bases short, with 20 bases between. CDR1 and CDR2 (germline): MNHEY, SMNVEV (reference sequence). This CDR3 spans 16 amino acids. In DNA form, the CDR3 reads TGTGCCAGCAGCCCATCAACCGGGACATTAACCTACGAGCAGTACGTC. Its protein product is CASSPSTGTLTYEQYV.

The gene calls are TRBV5-4 and TRBJ2-5, with D uncertain. This CDR3 is 12 amino acids long. The germline V gene has CDR1 SGHNT and CDR2 YYREEE (reference sequence). V lost 4 bases and J lost 1, with 5 bases in between. CDR3 region: CASSERQETQYF. Here the CDR3 DNA reads TGTGCCAGCAGCGAGCGCCAAGAGACCCAGTACTTC.

The chain recombines TRBV5-1 with TRBJ2-5, with 8 bases aligning to TRBD1. V was pared by 6 bases and J by 5 bases, with 12 bases of the junction left unmatched. CDR1 is SGHRS, CDR2 YFSETQ, per germline. The CDR3 length is 15 residues. CDR3: CASTLNPGGAETQYF. The CDR3 DNA reads TGCGCCAGCACCCTAAATCCAGGGGGCGCCGAGACCCAGTACTTC.

The table lists this clone with a count of one. The same CDR3 arises from other DNA sequences in this sample as well. CDR3 sequence reads: CASFRGGVRSDEQYV. For the CDR3, the DNA is TGTGCCAGTTTCCGGGGGGGGGTGCGGTCCGACGAGCAGTACGTC. This chain joins TRBV2 and TRBJ2-7; the match to TRBD2 covers 8 bases. From germline, CDR1 is SNHLY and CDR2 FYNNEI. Trimming cost V 9 bases and J 5 bases; bases outside gene matches: 15. The CDR3 extends over 15 amino acids.

This clone was detected once. The V gene is TRBV4-2, the J gene TRBJ2-3; 7 bases fit TRBD2. Germline V gene data show CDR1 as LGHNA and CDR2 as YNFKEQ. This CDR3 region has 13 residues. V gave up 2 bases and J gave up 5 bases; unmatched junction bases: 1. In DNA, the CDR3 is TGTGCCAGCAGCCAACCGGGGGGAGATACGCAGTATTTT. This translates into CASSQPGGDTQYF.

The rearrangement joins TRBV5-6 to TRBJ2-1; TRBD1 agrees at 7 bases. The CDR3 loop spans 14 amino acids. V dropped 4 bases and J dropped 3; count of bases not matched to a gene: 4. Germline V gene sequence: CDR1 SGHDT, CDR2 YYEEEE. For the CDR3, the DNA is TGTGCCAGCAGCCACCGACAGGGCTACAATGAGCAGTTCTTC. Amino acids: CASSHRQGYNEQFF.

Concerning this clone: A much larger clone differs by one base, so this may be a read error. The V and J genes are TRBV27 and TRBJ1-6, with a weak D call TRBD1 (6 bases). Germline V gives CDR1 MNHEY, CDR2 SMNVEV (reference sequence). V dropped 6 bases and J dropped 7 bases, with 13 bases sitting between them. CDR3 length: 14 residues. This chain's CDR3 is CASSPGQGNSPLHF. In DNA form, the CDR3 reads TGTGCCAGCAGCCCCGGGCAGGGGAATTCACCCCTCCACTTT.

The chain employs TRBV7-2 and TRBJ2-2; tentatively, D is TRBD1 (5 bases). The CDR3 covers 14 residues. Germline assignment: CDR1 SGHTA and CDR2 FQGNSA. V shed 1 base and J shed 7 bases, with 10 bases lying between them. CDR3 DNA sequence: TGTGCCAGCAGCTTAGTAACAGGCTTCGGGGAGCTGTTTTTT. Translated: CASSLVTGFGELFF.

The V gene is TRBV3-1 (or the pseudogene TRBV3-2), the J gene TRBJ2-1; 12 bases are a match to TRBD2. This CDR3 has 20 amino acids. V was clipped by 4 bases and J by 4 bases; unmatched bases: 17. Germline V gene lookup returns CDR1 LGHDT and CDR2 YNNKEL (reference sequence). CDR3 sequence: CASSLMSGLAGGLLYNEQFF. The DNA of the CDR3 is TGTGCCAGCAGCCTAATGAGTGGGCTAGCGGGGGGGTTACTATACAATGAGCAGTTCTTC.

The V gene is TRBV3-1 (or the pseudogene TRBV3-2), the J gene TRBJ2-1; 11 bases align to TRBD2. V lost 0 bases and J lost 6; bases outside the gene matches: 7. CDR1 is LGHDT and CDR2 is YNNKEL in the germline V gene (reference sequence). CDR3 length equals 17 residues. This chain's CDR3 is CASSQDELAGVINEQFF. As DNA, the CDR3 is TGTGCCAGCAGCCAAGATGAACTAGCGGGGGTGATCAATGAGCAGTTCTTC.

This chain links TRBV9 with TRBJ2-6; the match to TRBD1 covers 10 bases. Per the germline V gene, CDR1 is SGDLS and CDR2 is YYNGEE. This CDR3 contains 18 residues. V dropped 3 bases and J dropped 0; count of bases not matched to a gene: 6. The CDR3 loop is CASSARGQGNSGANVLTF. For the CDR3, the DNA is TGTGCCAGCAGCGCTAGGGGACAGGGGAACTCTGGGGCCAACGTCCTGACTTTC.

The V call is TRBV7-6, the J call TRBJ2-3, with a possible D match to TRBD2 (5 bases). The CDR3 sequence is 16 residues long. V shed 5 bases and J shed 2 bases, with 17 bases lying between them. CDR1 is SGHVS and CDR2 is FNYEAQ in the germline V gene. CDR3 DNA: TGTGCCAGCAGCCCCGGCGTTCAGCGGATCACAGATACGCAGTATTTT. Its translation is CASSPGVQRITDTQYF.